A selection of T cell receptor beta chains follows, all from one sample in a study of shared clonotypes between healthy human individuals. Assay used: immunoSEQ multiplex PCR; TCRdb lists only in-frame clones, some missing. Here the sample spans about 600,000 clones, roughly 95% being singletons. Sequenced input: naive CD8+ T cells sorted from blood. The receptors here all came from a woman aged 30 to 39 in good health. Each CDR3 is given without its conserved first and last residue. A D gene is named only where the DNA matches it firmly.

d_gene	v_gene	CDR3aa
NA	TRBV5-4	ASSTPSALSPNYGYT
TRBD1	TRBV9	ASSGTGTGGNYGYT
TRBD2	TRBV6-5	ASSAGGPVDTQY
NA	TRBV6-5	ASSYGEAYEQY
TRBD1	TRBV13	ASSLGQGAYEQY
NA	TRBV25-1	ASSEWPGTPDTEAF
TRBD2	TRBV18	ASSLTSGEYNEQF
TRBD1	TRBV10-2	ASSWTGSGELF
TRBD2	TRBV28	ASSPKREVVTGELF
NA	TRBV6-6	ASSYSEQYEQY
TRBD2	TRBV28	ASSLEGLAFAGYEQY
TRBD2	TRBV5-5	ASSPNLVAGVWNEQF
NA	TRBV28	ASSVLLSYNEQF
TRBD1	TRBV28	ASTPVATGLGNEQF
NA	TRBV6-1	ASSLTGPGNTIY
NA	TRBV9	ASSADSGNQPQH
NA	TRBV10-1	ASSENTGELF
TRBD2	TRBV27	ASSYVRASGTYEQY
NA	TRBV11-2	ASSLVRKGPNTEAF
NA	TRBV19	ASSEGGPWLDTQY
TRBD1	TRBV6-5	ASSYLGQGSEQF
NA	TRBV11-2	ASSFQETQY
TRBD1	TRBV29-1	SVDGQGTGYT
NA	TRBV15	ATSRDMGVTGELF
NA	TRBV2	ASRGLRAVLSREQY
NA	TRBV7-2	ASSSGGGRFYGYT
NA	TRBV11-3	ASSLAVNTEAF
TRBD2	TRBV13	ASSSSPREEETQY
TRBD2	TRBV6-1	ASWGGPHAYEQY
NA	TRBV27	ASSLVGSSYNEQF
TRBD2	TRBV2	ASSDGGRSYEQY
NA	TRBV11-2	ASSLGAGEQY
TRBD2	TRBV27	ASSLSIRTSGYTDTQY
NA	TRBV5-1	ASSLGYGQYYEQY
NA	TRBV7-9	ASSPPGSEQF
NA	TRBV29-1	SVPGENTEAF
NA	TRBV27	ASSLGRPNTEAF
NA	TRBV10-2	ASSVLAYNEQF
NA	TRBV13	ASSLGAGNSPLH
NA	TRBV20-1	SARVVDTQY
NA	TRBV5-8	ASSGGRGGHEQY
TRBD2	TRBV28	ASSQLAGGHLTNYEQY
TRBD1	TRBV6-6	ASAPGGYEQY
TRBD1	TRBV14	ASSPGTAYEQY
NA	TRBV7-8	ASSLALDKGDTDTQY
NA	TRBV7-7	ASSLIAVRPLLATNEKLF
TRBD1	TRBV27	ASRHTGAEQPQH
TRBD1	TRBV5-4	ASSLGDRGDYGYT
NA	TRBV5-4	ASSLEARQGYGYT